Presented here are 32 T cell receptor beta chains from one specimen sequenced in a study of T-cell reconstitution after alpha-beta-depleted transplantation in children. The TCRbeta library incorporated unique molecular identifiers. One entry per CDR3 protein results from TCRdb running MiXCR on the PCR reads. This table has fewer than 550,000 distinct CDR3 sequences, 15% to 20% appearing once. The starting material was PBMCs, mostly from graft donor cells, obtained 360 days after TCRalphabeta/CD19-depleted stem cell transplant. These TCRs come from a boy younger than two who had a stem cell transplant for Wiskott-Aldrich syndrome, so the T cells may come from the graft donor.

This clonotype was seen repeatedly, ten times or more. The J gene is TRBJ1-1, the V gene TRBV5-5; D remains ambiguous. CDR1 and CDR2 from the germline V gene are SGHKS and YYEKEE (reference sequence). This CDR3 is built from 13 residues. Trimming removed 1 base at V and 3 bases at J, with 7 bases between. Here the CDR3 DNA reads TGTGCCAGCAGCTTGACCACTGACACTGAAGCTTTCTTT. Protein: CASSLTTDTEAFF.

This clonotype occurred a few times. The J gene is TRBJ1-6, the V gene TRBV5-5; 10 bases agree with TRBD1. This CDR3 contains 15 residues. CDR1 is SGHKS and CDR2 is YYEKEE in the germline V gene (reference sequence). The trim removed 4 bases at V and 10 bases at J, leaving 8 bases unmatched. CDR3 coding DNA: TGTGCCAGCAGCGCTACGACAGGGGGCTCGTCACCCCTCCACTTT. Translating it yields CASSATTGGSSPLHF. Filled out from reference TRBV5-5 and TRBJ1-6, the complete variable domain reads DAGVTQSPTHLIKTRGQQVTLRCSPISGHKSVSWYQQVLGQGPQFIFQYYEKEERGRGNFPDRFSARQFPNYSSELNVNALLLGDSALYLCASSATTGGSSPLHFGNGTRLTVT.

This clonotype was detected ten times or more. The V gene is TRBV12-3 or TRBV12-4, the J gene TRBJ1-5; no clear D gene. The CDR3 is 13 residues long. The V gene lost 1 base and the J gene lost 1 base, with 2 bases spanning the gap. CDR3 protein: CASSLGSNQPQHF. CDR3 nucleotides: TGTGCCAGCAGTTTAGGCAGCAATCAGCCCCAGCATTTT.

This clonotype was picked up many times. The chain couples TRBV28 to TRBJ2-3; D perhaps matches TRBD2 (5 bases). V lost 6 bases to trimming and J lost 4 bases, with 14 bases between them. Germline V gene lookup returns CDR1 MDHEN and CDR2 SYDVKM. The CDR3 is made up of 14 amino acids. The chain's CDR3 is CASSGGTRSDTQYF. The CDR3 DNA reads TGTGCCAGCAGCGGCGGCACTAGATCAGATACGCAGTATTTT.

This clonotype was picked up many times. The gene calls are TRBV29-1 and TRBJ1-2, with TRBD1 identical over 8 bases. The CDR3 consists of 14 residues. V was pared by 4 bases and J by 4 bases, with 8 bases of the junction left unmatched. Germline loops: CDR1 SQVTM, CDR2 ANQGSEA. The CDR3 protein is CSVGIGQGGYGYTF. CDR3 DNA sequence: TGCAGCGTTGGCATTGGACAGGGAGGCTATGGCTACACCTTC.

This clonotype was observed a few times. The chain is built from TRBV16 and TRBJ2-7; 8 nucleotides line up with TRBD2. The junction had 8 bases not matched to a gene; V was cut back by 4 bases and J by 0 bases. The CDR3 has 16 residues. Per the germline V gene, CDR1 is KGHSY and CDR2 is FQNENV. The CDR3 protein is CASSLLAGSGSYEQYF. In DNA, the CDR3 is TGTGCCAGCAGCCTCCTAGCGGGTAGCGGCTCCTACGAGCAGTACTTC.

The chain uses TRBV24-1 and TRBJ2-7; D is undetermined. CDR3 length equals 12 residues. The germline gives CDR1 KGHDR, CDR2 SFDVKD. V was pared by 5 bases and J by 7 bases, with 11 bases between. This CDR3 is CATSAPSEEQYF. In DNA form, the CDR3 reads TGTGCCACCAGTGCCCCCTCGGAGGAGCAGTACTTC.

This clonotype was recorded a few times. V gene TRBV7-9 combines with J gene TRBJ2-5; perhaps TRBD1 as D (6 bases). Trimming removed 3 bases at V and 2 bases at J, with 10 bases between. The CDR3 covers 14 residues. Germline V gene sequence: CDR1 SEHNR, CDR2 FQNEAQ (reference sequence). Here the CDR3 DNA reads TGTGCCAGCAGCTTCAGAGGGGGTCAAGAGACCCAGTACTTC. It is translated as CASSFRGGQETQYF.

The V gene is TRBV20-1, the J gene TRBJ2-1, with D unclear. Germline assignment: CDR1 DFQATT and CDR2 SNEGSKA (reference sequence). There are 12 residues in the CDR3. CDR3 in amino acids: CRVRFSYNEQFF. CDR3 in DNA: TGCAGGGTCAGGTTCTCCTACAATGAGCAGTTCTTC.

This chain connects TRBV19 to TRBJ2-3, with D perhaps matching TRBD1 or TRBD2 (5 bases each). Germline lookup yields CDR1 LNHDA and CDR2 SQIVND (reference sequence). The ends were cut back, 3 bases at V and 5 bases at J, with 18 bases in the middle. There are 16 residues in the CDR3. The CDR3, as DNA: TGTGCCAGTAGTATTAGGAGTGGGGGTCAAAAAGATACGCAGTATTTT. Its protein is CASSIRSGGQKDTQYF.

This clonotype came up a few times. The V and J genes are TRBV6-2 or TRBV6-3 and TRBJ2-7, with D perhaps TRBD2 (5 bases). The V and J ends lost 0 bases and 7 bases respectively, with 13 bases between them. CDR1 MNHEY and CDR2 SVGEGT come from the germline V gene. The CDR3 spans 14 residues. For the CDR3, the DNA is TGTGCCAGCAGTTACTCGGAGGTAGTGGGGGAGCAGTACTTC. It is translated as CASSYSEVVGEQYF.

This clonotype was seen more than once but under ten times. Written as DNA, the CDR3 is TGTGCCAGCAGCTTAGCTGGGCCGGGGTACAATGAGCAGTTCTTC. Its protein product is CASSLAGPGYNEQFF. The V gene is TRBV7-6, the J gene TRBJ2-1, with D tentatively TRBD2 (5 bases). Germline assignment: CDR1 SGHVS and CDR2 FNYEAQ. The length of the CDR3 is 15 residues. V lost 0 bases and J lost 4, with 10 bases in between.

In regard to this clonotype: Compared with germline, one end of the junction differs, possibly owing to a read error. The rearrangement uses TRBV7-2 and TRBJ2-1; 11 bases are shared with TRBD2. The germline V gene encodes CDR1 SGHTA and CDR2 FQGNSA. CDR3 length: 13 residues. CDR3 sequence: CASSLAGLAARVF. The CDR3 DNA reads as TGTGCCAGCAGCTTAGCGGGACTAGCGGCCCGTGTTTTC. Based on the CDR3 plus reference TRBV7-2 and TRBJ2-1, the full variable domain is GAGVSQSPSNKVTEKGKDVELRCDPISGHTALYWYRQSLGQGLEFLIYFQGNSAPDKSGLPSDRFSAERTGGSVSTLTIQRTQQEDSAVYLCASSLAGLAARVFGPGTRLTVL.

This chain joins TRBV5-1 and TRBJ2-7, with D unresolved. The CDR3 runs 14 residues. Germline CDR1 is SGHRS and CDR2 is YFSETQ. V lost 1 base to trimming and J lost 6 bases, with 14 bases between them. The CDR3 DNA sequence: TGCGCCAGCAGCTTGAATGCCCTGGTGGGCGAGCAGTACTTC. Translated, it gives CASSLNALVGEQYF. The full variable domain, its missing parts supplied by reference TRBV5-1 and TRBJ2-7, is KAGVTQTPRYLIKTRGQQVTLSCSPISGHRSVSWYQQTPGQGLQFLFEYFSETQRNKGNFPGRFSGRQFSNSRSEMNVSTLELGDSALYLCASSLNALVGEQYFGPGTRLTVT.

The chain links TRBV20-1 to TRBJ1-6; TRBD1 matches 8 bases. The CDR3 length is 14 residues. J lost 8 bases, V lost 1 base, and 4 bases had no gene match. Germline loops: CDR1 DFQATT, CDR2 SNEGSKA (reference sequence). This CDR3 is CSARVLDRDSPLHF. CDR3 nucleotides: TGCAGTGCTAGAGTGCTGGACAGGGATTCACCCCTCCACTTT.

This chain uses TRBV12-3 or TRBV12-4 with TRBJ2-7; 7 positions match TRBD1. The V segment lost 6 bases and the J segment 3 bases; nucleotides outside the gene matches: 20. CDR3 length: 18 residues. This CDR3 is CASSLVRDPGQRNYEQYF. The CDR3, as DNA: TGTGCCAGCAGCCTTGTCAGAGACCCGGGACAGAGAAACTACGAGCAGTACTTC.

V is TRBV4-3 and J is TRBJ1-1; no clear D gene. Per the germline V gene, CDR1 is LGHNA and CDR2 is YSLEER. V was shortened by 1 base and J by 4 bases, with 7 bases between the two germline ends. This CDR3 spans 13 amino acids. This chain's CDR3 is CASSQVRATEAFF. CDR3 DNA: TGCGCCAGCAGCCAAGTCCGCGCCACTGAAGCTTTCTTT.

This clonotype was picked up a small number of times. The chain couples TRBV12-3 or TRBV12-4 to TRBJ2-3; the match to TRBD2 covers 13 bases. The CDR3 length is 21 residues. V dropped 2 bases and J dropped 1; count of bases not matched to a gene: 15. The CDR3 sequence: CASSLMQTSGGIQACTDTQYF. The CDR3 DNA sequence: TGTGCCAGCAGTTTAATGCAGACTAGCGGGGGGATCCAAGCCTGCACAGATACGCAGTATTTT.

This clonotype was counted a few times. The gene calls are TRBV12-3 or TRBV12-4 and TRBJ2-5, with TRBD2 as a possible D gene (5 bases). This CDR3 region has 16 residues. The V gene lost 4 bases and the J gene lost 4 bases, with 19 bases spanning the gap. CDR3 sequence (DNA): TGTGCCAGCAGTTATCGAAGTGGGAGAAGCGGAGAGACCCAGTACTTC. Amino acids: CASSYRSGRSGETQYF.

This rearrangement joins TRBV12-3 or TRBV12-4 to TRBJ2-1, with 9 bases fitting TRBD1. The CDR3 runs 15 residues. J lost 6 bases, V lost 5 bases, and 8 bases had no gene match. The CDR3 DNA reads TGTGCCAGCAGTCCCGGGACAGGGAGGGGCAATGAGCAGTTCTTC. Protein sequence: CASSPGTGRGNEQFF.

This clonotype was seen more than once but under ten times. The chain recombines TRBV3-1 with TRBJ2-1; 9 nucleotides align to TRBD1. The CDR3 length is 13 residues. Germline CDR1 and CDR2: LGHDT and YNNKEL (reference sequence). The V gene end was trimmed by 1 base and the J gene end by 9 bases; junction bases not matched to a gene: 1. The CDR3 coding sequence is TGTGCCAGCAGCCAAGGGGGACAGGGTGAGCAGTTCTTC. This translates into CASSQGGQGEQFF.

This clonotype has at least ten counts. V gene TRBV12-3 or TRBV12-4 combines with J gene TRBJ2-3; weak D call: TRBD2 (5 bases). Between the trimmed V and J ends, which lost 8 bases and 5 bases, there was a span of 11 bases. The CDR3 covers 12 residues. CDR3 sequence: CASRGWGDTQYF. CDR3 sequence (DNA): TGTGCCAGCCGGGGATGGGGAGATACGCAGTATTTT.

In its sample, this clonotype was seen a few times. This chain uses TRBV5-1 with TRBJ2-6, with D possibly being TRBD1 (7 bases). This CDR3 contains 15 residues. Germline V gene data show CDR1 as SGHRS and CDR2 as YFSETQ. Trimming shortened V by 7 bases and J by 2 bases, and 13 bases separated the two germline ends. The CDR3 region is CASGGGLAGANVLTF. CDR3 DNA: TGCGCCAGCGGAGGGGGCTTGGCTGGGGCCAACGTCCTGACTTTC.

The J gene is TRBJ1-2, the V gene TRBV7-9, with a tentative D call TRBD1 (6 bases). The ends were cut back, 5 bases at V and 4 bases at J, with 11 bases in the middle. CDR3 length: 13 amino acids. The V gene's germline CDR1 is SEHNR and CDR2 FQNEAQ (reference sequence). CDR3 in DNA: TGTGCCAGCAGCCCGCAGGGGTTCTATGGCTACACCTTC. It translates to CASSPQGFYGYTF.

This clonotype occurred a few times. J is TRBJ2-1 and V is TRBV7-9, with D possibly being TRBD1 (5 bases). The CDR3 has 16 residues. Trimming left V 2 bases short and J 3 bases short, with 14 bases between. Germline values: CDR1 SEHNR, CDR2 FQNEAQ (reference sequence). DNA for the CDR3: TGTGCCAGCAGCTTACATCAGGGTAAGGTCTACAATGAGCAGTTCTTC. Translation: CASSLHQGKVYNEQFF. The full variable domain, with the rest looked up from reference TRBV7-9 and TRBJ2-1, is DTGVSQNPRHKITKRGQNVTFRCDPISEHNRLYWYRQTLGQGPEFLTYFQNEAQLEKSRLLSDRFSAERPKGSFSTLEIQRTEQGDSAMYLCASSLHQGKVYNEQFFGPGTRLTVL.

This clonotype was observed a few times. This chain uses TRBV7-9 with TRBJ2-2; perhaps TRBD1 as D (6 bases). V lost 5 bases and J 6 bases, leaving 13 bases between the germline ends. The CDR3 totals 14 residues. Germline V gene sequence: CDR1 SEHNR, CDR2 FQNEAQ (reference sequence). CDR3 nucleotide sequence: TGTGCCAGCAGCGGTCACAGGGTGGCCGGGGAGCTGTTTTTT. Translation gives CASSGHRVAGELFF. Drawing the rest from reference TRBV7-9 and TRBJ2-2, the complete variable domain is DTGVSQNPRHKITKRGQNVTFRCDPISEHNRLYWYRQTLGQGPEFLTYFQNEAQLEKSRLLSDRFSAERPKGSFSTLEIQRTEQGDSAMYLCASSGHRVAGELFFGEGSRLTVL.

This clonotype appeared a few times. The V and J genes are TRBV11-3 and TRBJ2-7, with TRBD2 matching 9 bases. The CDR3 has 15 residues. The V and J ends lost 3 bases and 1 base, in that order; junction bases with no gene match: 4. Germline assignment: CDR1 SGHNT and CDR2 YENEEA. This CDR3 reads CASSFSSGTSYEQYF. For the CDR3, the DNA is TGTGCCAGCAGCTTCTCTAGCGGGACGTCCTACGAGCAGTACTTC.

The chain employs TRBV7-2 and TRBJ2-1; 12 bases fit TRBD2. The CDR3 length is 17 residues. V shed 0 bases and J 12 bases; nucleotides not matched to a gene: 12. Germline V CDR1 and CDR2: SGHTA, FQGNSA. CDR3 DNA sequence: TGTGCCAGCAGCTTAGCGGGCATGGCTAGCGGGGGGGATGTGCAGTTCTTC. It specifies CASSLAGMASGGDVQFF.

The chain has TRBV11-3 and TRBJ1-6; TRBD1 matches at 12 bases. Germline trimming cut 5 bases from V and 9 bases from J; bases unmatched to any gene: 2. Per the germline V gene, CDR1 is SGHNT and CDR2 is YENEEA. The CDR3 runs 14 residues. CDR3 in DNA: TGTGCCAGCAGCGGGGACAGGGGGCTTTCACCCCTCCACTTT. It specifies CASSGDRGLSPLHF. Together with reference TRBV11-3 and TRBJ1-6, the CDR3 gives the full variable domain: EAGVVQSPRYKIIEKKQPVAFWCNPISGHNTLYWYLQNLGQGPELLIRYENEEAVDDSQLPKDRFSAERLKGVDSTLKIQPAELGDSAVYLCASSGDRGLSPLHFGNGTRLTVT.

The V and J genes are TRBV29-1 and TRBJ2-5; a possible D gene is TRBD1 (6 bases). The CDR3 has 12 amino acids. V lost 7 bases and J lost 2, with 11 bases in between. Germline CDR1 reads SQVTM; CDR2 reads ANQGSEA. CDR3 nucleotide sequence: TGCAGCGCCGGACAGACTCAAGAGACCCAGTACTTC. Translating gives CSAGQTQETQYF.

The chain has TRBV2 and TRBJ1-1; no reliable D call. V lost 3 bases to trimming and J lost 8 bases, with 7 bases between them. Germline-derived CDR1 and CDR2 are SNHLY and FYNNEI. CDR3 length equals 11 residues. CDR3 bases: TGTGCCAGCAGTGAGGGAGAGGAAGCTTTCTTT. It specifies CASSEGEEAFF.

This clonotype appeared a few times. This chain uses TRBV20-1 with TRBJ2-5; D could derive from TRBD1 or TRBD2 (5 bases each). This CDR3 has 12 amino acids. Trimming took 5 bases from V and 5 from J, leaving 12 bases between them. The germline CDR1 and CDR2 sequences are DFQATT and SNEGSKA (reference sequence). The DNA of the CDR3 is TGCAGTGCTGAACTAGGGGCGGAGACCCAGTACTTC. Translated, it gives CSAELGAETQYF.